This is a list of T cell receptor beta chains from one sample in a study of shared T cell receptors in the human thymus. TCRdb's copy holds only in-frame clones and misses some; the assay was immunoSEQ multiplex PCR. Of about 380,000 clones listed, 95% are singletons. The sample taken for sequencing was thymocytes. Receptor source: a human donor. The CDR3 runs from the conserved cysteine through the conserved F or W.

CDR3aa: CSARLAGELFF; v_gene: TRBV20-1
CDR3aa: CASSQDLHWDNEQFF; v_gene: TRBV4-3
CDR3aa: CATSRGDRGIHQPQHF; v_gene: TRBV15
CDR3aa: CASSEGASGSFYEQYF; v_gene: TRBV2
CDR3aa: CAWKGGTEAFF; v_gene: TRBV30
CDR3aa: CASDRTSHNEQFF; v_gene: TRBV5-8
CDR3aa: CAISLRDSYEQYF; v_gene: TRBV10-3
CDR3aa: CASSSTGLAGGETQYF; v_gene: TRBV7-2
CDR3aa: CASSYPTSGSTLGKHDEQYF; v_gene: TRBV28
CDR3aa: CASSPKSGRLPVRADTQYF; v_gene: TRBV27
CDR3aa: CASSVRRWGTNEKLFF; v_gene: TRBV7-2
CDR3aa: CASRGGGTYEQYF; v_gene: TRBV27
CDR3aa: CASSILTSGRIAGELFF; v_gene: TRBV19
CDR3aa: CAISDGGRPYNEQFF; v_gene: TRBV10-3
CDR3aa: CASSLGPGPYGYTF; v_gene: TRBV27
CDR3aa: CASSQGVPPGYEQYF; v_gene: TRBV14
CDR3aa: CASREGDPYSNQPQHF; v_gene: TRBV19
CDR3aa: CASSQTGTTLSYEQYF; v_gene: TRBV4-2
CDR3aa: CATSREIYRDRELVAKNIQYF; v_gene: TRBV15
CDR3aa: CASSIGPTGVSNEQFF; v_gene: TRBV19
CDR3aa: CASREGAGELFF; v_gene: TRBV6-5
CDR3aa: CASSPGGRAPTDTQYF; v_gene: TRBV14
CDR3aa: CASGMPPQTGAGEAFF; v_gene: TRBV12-5
CDR3aa: CASRPEDRVTEAFF; v_gene: TRBV27
CDR3aa: CASSSPRDEQFF; v_gene: TRBV7-2
CDR3aa: CASRDTSSSGANVLTF; v_gene: TRBV28
CDR3aa: CASSRRDSRRTYEQYF; v_gene: TRBV5-1
CDR3aa: CATSTISRDPKNIQYF; v_gene: TRBV15
CDR3aa: CASSETPQRETQYF; v_gene: TRBV6-1
CDR3aa: CASSLHSPTDRGRADTQYF; v_gene: TRBV7-9
CDR3aa: CASSPYRWGINEKLFF; v_gene: TRBV5-1
CDR3aa: CASSKVASPPAGQVYNEQFF; v_gene: TRBV21-1
CDR3aa: CASTQLDIGTDTQYF; v_gene: TRBV2
CDR3aa: CASPTNGETQYF; v_gene: TRBV7-2
CDR3aa: CASSRYFLEGFNEQFF; v_gene: TRBV5-4
CDR3aa: CASSPPGVNRLTGELFF; v_gene: TRBV18
CDR3aa: CASSLTRGQVLLAKNIQYF; v_gene: TRBV5-6
CDR3aa: CASRDQEATNEKLFF; v_gene: TRBV4-1
CDR3aa: CASSQKGEVPYEQYF; v_gene: TRBV28
CDR3aa: CASSDVVEQYF; v_gene: TRBV10-1
CDR3aa: CATSLNGRGEGYTF; v_gene: TRBV15
CDR3aa: CASSVYTRSGANVLTF; v_gene: TRBV9
CDR3aa: CASRDLAGETDTQYF; v_gene: TRBV2